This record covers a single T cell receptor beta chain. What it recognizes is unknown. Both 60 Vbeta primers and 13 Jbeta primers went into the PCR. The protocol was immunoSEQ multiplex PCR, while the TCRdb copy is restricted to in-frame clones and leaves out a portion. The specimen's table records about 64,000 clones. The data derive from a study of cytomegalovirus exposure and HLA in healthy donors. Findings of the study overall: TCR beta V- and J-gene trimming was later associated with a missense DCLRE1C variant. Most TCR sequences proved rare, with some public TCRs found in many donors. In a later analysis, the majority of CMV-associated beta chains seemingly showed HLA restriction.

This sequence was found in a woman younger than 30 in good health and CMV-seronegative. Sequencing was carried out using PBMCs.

For the CDR3, the DNA is TGCAGCGCCCCGCCCGACAGGGTAATTCGCCACGAGCAGTACTTC. Residues: CSAPPDRVIRHEQYF. J is TRBJ2-7 and V is TRBV29-1, with 7 bases identical to TRBD1. This CDR3 has 15 amino acids. Germline V CDR1 and CDR2: SQVTM, ANQGSEA. Trimming cost V 7 bases and J 5 bases; bases outside gene matches: 17.